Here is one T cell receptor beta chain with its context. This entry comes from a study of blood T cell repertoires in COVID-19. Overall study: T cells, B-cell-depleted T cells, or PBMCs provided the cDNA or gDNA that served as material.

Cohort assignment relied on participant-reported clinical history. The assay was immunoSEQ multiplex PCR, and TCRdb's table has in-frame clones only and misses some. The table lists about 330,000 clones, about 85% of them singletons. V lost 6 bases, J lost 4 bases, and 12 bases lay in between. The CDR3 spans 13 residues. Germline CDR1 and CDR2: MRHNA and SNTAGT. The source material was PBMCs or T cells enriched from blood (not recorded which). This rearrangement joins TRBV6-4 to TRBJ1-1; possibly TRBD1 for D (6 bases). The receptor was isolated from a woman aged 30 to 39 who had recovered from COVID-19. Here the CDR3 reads CASSPGGRTEAFF. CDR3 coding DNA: TGTGCCAGCAGCCCGGGGGGCCGCACTGAAGCTTTCTTT.